This is a list of T cell receptor beta chains from one sample in a study of cytomegalovirus exposure and HLA in healthy donors. Repertoires were generated with immunoSEQ multiplex PCR, while TCRdb's copy carries only in-frame clones and drops some. The data show tens of thousands of clones, 82% seen once. Sequenced material: PBMCs. The receptors here all came from a man aged 45-65 years in good health and CMV-seronegative. CDR3s include the opening cysteine and the closing phenylalanine or tryptophan. The D gene is left open where the match is weak. Clone size is stated in some rows and not others, as once, few, many or a class when expanded.

DNA	CDR3	D	V	J	size
TGTGCCAGCAGTCGGACTAGCGGGAGAACTTACGAGCAGTACTTC	CASSRTSGRTYEQYF	TRBD2	TRBV6-1	TRBJ2-7	NA
TGTGCCAGCACAACAGCAACTAATGAAAAACTGTTTTTT	CASTTATNEKLFF	NA	TRBV6-1	TRBJ1-4	few
TGTGCCAGCAGCCTCAGGAGCAGGGCTTCGAATAATGAAAAACTGTTTTTT	CASSLRSRASNNEKLFF	NA	TRBV28	TRBJ1-4	few
TGCGCCAGCAGCCCTCTAGCGCAGGACACCGGGGAGCTGTTTTTT	CASSPLAQDTGELFF	NA	TRBV5-1	TRBJ2-2	NA
TGTGCCAGCCAACTGAGCGGGACCCCAGATACGCAGTATTTT	CASQLSGTPDTQYF	TRBD2	TRBV9	TRBJ2-3	NA
TGTGCCAGCAGCTTGGTGGACAGGGGGGCCGTAAACCAGTACTTC	CASSLVDRGAVNQYF	TRBD1	TRBV5-5	TRBJ2-7	NA
TGTGCCAGCAGCGTAGGGGGCAGCTATGGCTACACCTTC	CASSVGGSYGYTF	NA	TRBV9	TRBJ1-2	once
TGTGCCAGCAGCCGTGAACAGGGAATTCAAGATGGCTACACCTTC	CASSREQGIQDGYTF	NA	TRBV4-2	TRBJ1-2	NA
TGTGCCAGCAGCAGGGACTATTTTGAGCAGTTCTTC	CASSRDYFEQFF	TRBD2	TRBV28	TRBJ2-1	NA
TGTGCCAGCAGCTTAGCGCGGGAAACCTACGAGCAGTACTTC	CASSLARETYEQYF	NA	TRBV7-8	TRBJ2-7	NA
TGTTCCAGCAGCCCATACGGGAGCAATCAGCCCCAGCATTTT	CSSSPYGSNQPQHF	NA	TRBV7-9	TRBJ1-5	few
TGCGCCAGCAGCCGCATTGCAGGCCCCTACGAGCAGTACTTC	CASSRIAGPYEQYF	NA	TRBV4-1	TRBJ2-7	NA
TGTGCCAGCTCGATCGGGCGGGATTCCGAGCAGTACTTC	CASSIGRDSEQYF	NA	TRBV6-5	TRBJ2-7	NA
TGTGCCAGTAGTAGCACTAGCACTTACAATGAGCAGTTCTTC	CASSSTSTYNEQFF	NA	TRBV19	TRBJ2-1	NA
TGCGCCAGCAGCTTGGGGACAGAAAACACTGAAGCTTTCTTT	CASSLGTENTEAFF	NA	TRBV5-1	TRBJ1-1	NA
TGCGCCAGCAGCCACAATTACAATGAGCAGTTCTTC	CASSHNYNEQFF	NA	TRBV4-1	TRBJ2-1	NA
TGCGCCAGCAGCTCCCGACCTATGGCGGGGTCCTACAATGAGCAGTTCTTC	CASSSRPMAGSYNEQFF	NA	TRBV5-1	TRBJ2-1	NA
TGTGCCAGCAGCCTCACAGGACTAGCGGGAGATAGATACGAGCAGTACTTC	CASSLTGLAGDRYEQYF	TRBD2	TRBV7-9	TRBJ2-7	NA
TGTGCCAGCAGTCATGGGGGCGGGGGCTATGGCTACACCTTC	CASSHGGGGYGYTF	NA	TRBV27	TRBJ1-2	NA
TGTGCCAGCAGTTCCGCGGAGCTTTCCTACAATGAGCAGTTCTTC	CASSSAELSYNEQFF	NA	TRBV27	TRBJ2-1	NA